These T cell receptor beta chains were read from a single sample in a study of CD8+ T cells in alopecia areata. The repertoire was sequenced with immunoSEQ multiplex PCR; TCRdb's copy has only in-frame clones and lacks some. The sample consists of roughly 230,000 clones, approximately 47% of them appearing once. This specimen was CD4+ T cells sorted from blood, taken around week 37, from a patient treated with tofacitinib. The receptors shown here come from a human donor with alopecia areata. The CDR3 runs from the conserved cysteine through the conserved F or W. A D gene is named only where the DNA matches it firmly. Some rows mark clone size as missing; the rest say once, few, many or name a class of expanded clone.

clone size: .; J gene: TRBJ2-1; D gene: TRBD1; V gene: TRBV30; CDR3 DNA: TGTGCCTGGAGTGTTGTCAGGGGGCATGAGCAGTTCTTC; CDR3 protein: CAWSVVRGHEQFF
clone size: .; J gene: TRBJ2-7; D gene: TRBD2; V gene: TRBV27; CDR3 DNA: TGTGCCAGCAGTTCTACCTCGAGCGGGAGAATGTACTTC; CDR3 protein: CASSSTSSGRMYF
clone size: few; J gene: TRBJ1-2; D gene: TRBD1; V gene: TRBV19; CDR3 DNA: TGTGCCAGTAATACGCCGGGACAGACTAACTATGGCTACACCTTC; CDR3 protein: CASNTPGQTNYGYTF
clone size: .; J gene: TRBJ1-2; D gene: .; V gene: TRBV7-3; CDR3 DNA: TGTGCCAGCAGCCGACGGACCACCCCGAACTATGGCTACACCTTC; CDR3 protein: CASSRRTTPNYGYTF
clone size: few; J gene: TRBJ2-3; D gene: TRBD1; V gene: TRBV29-1; CDR3 DNA: TGCAGCGTTGCACAGGGGGCTTCCACAGATACGCAGTATTTT; CDR3 protein: CSVAQGASTDTQYF
clone size: .; J gene: TRBJ2-7; D gene: TRBD2; V gene: TRBV27; CDR3 DNA: TGTGCCAGCAGTTTAACAGGACTAGCGGGAGTGGGGTCCTACGAGCAGTACTTC; CDR3 protein: CASSLTGLAGVGSYEQYF
clone size: .; J gene: TRBJ2-1; D gene: .; V gene: TRBV30; CDR3 DNA: TGTGCCTGGAGTGTAAACGGGATAGGAGGTCGGGGTGAGCAGTTCTTC; CDR3 protein: CAWSVNGIGGRGEQFF
clone size: .; J gene: TRBJ2-5; D gene: TRBD1; V gene: TRBV2; CDR3 DNA: TGTGCCAGCAGGTCCGGGACAGGAAAATACCAAGTGTACTTC; CDR3 protein: CASRSGTGKYQVYF
clone size: .; J gene: TRBJ2-2; D gene: .; V gene: TRBV9; CDR3 DNA: TGTGCCAGCAGCGTAGCTCTAGGCCGGGAGCTGTTTTTT; CDR3 protein: CASSVALGRELFF
clone size: few; J gene: TRBJ2-1; D gene: .; V gene: TRBV7-2; CDR3 DNA: TGTGCCAGCAGCCGGATCAGCGATGAGCAGTTCTTC; CDR3 protein: CASSRISDEQFF
clone size: .; J gene: TRBJ2-7; D gene: .; V gene: TRBV28; CDR3 DNA: TGTGCCAGCAGTCCCCGTTACGAGCAGTACTTC; CDR3 protein: CASSPRYEQYF
clone size: few; J gene: TRBJ1-1; D gene: TRBD1; V gene: TRBV7-6; CDR3 DNA: TGTGCCAGCAGCAGGGACAGTTTGAACACTGAAGCTTTCTTT; CDR3 protein: CASSRDSLNTEAFF
clone size: .; J gene: TRBJ2-1; D gene: TRBD2; V gene: TRBV4-1; CDR3 DNA: TGCGCCAGCAGCCATCCCGGGGGACTAGCGGGAGCGTTTCCCTACAATGAGCAGTTCTTC; CDR3 protein: CASSHPGGLAGAFPYNEQFF
clone size: few; J gene: TRBJ2-1; D gene: .; V gene: TRBV29-1; CDR3 DNA: TGCAGCGTTGAAGTGCCGGGATCTACTTACAATGAGCAGTTCTTC; CDR3 protein: CSVEVPGSTYNEQFF
clone size: .; J gene: TRBJ2-3; D gene: TRBD1; V gene: TRBV30; CDR3 DNA: TGTGCCTGGAAGAGGACAGGGGCAGATACGCAGTATTTT; CDR3 protein: CAWKRTGADTQYF
clone size: few; J gene: TRBJ2-1; D gene: .; V gene: TRBV18; CDR3 DNA: TGTGCCAGCTCACCACCGAACAGCAATGAGCAGTTCTTC; CDR3 protein: CASSPPNSNEQFF
clone size: few; J gene: TRBJ2-1; D gene: TRBD2; V gene: TRBV7-9; CDR3 DNA: TGTGCCAGCAGCTTATCACTAGCGGGAGGGCCTTGGCAGTTCTTC; CDR3 protein: CASSLSLAGGPWQFF
clone size: few; J gene: TRBJ2-7; D gene: TRBD2; V gene: TRBV2; CDR3 DNA: TGTGCCAGCACCGTCCGGGGACTAGGGAACGAGCAGTACTTC; CDR3 protein: CASTVRGLGNEQYF
clone size: .; J gene: TRBJ2-3; D gene: TRBD2; V gene: TRBV6-4; CDR3 DNA: TGTGCCAGCAGTATGGGACTAATCGGCACAGATACGCAGTATTTT; CDR3 protein: CASSMGLIGTDTQYF
clone size: .; J gene: TRBJ2-5; D gene: TRBD1; V gene: TRBV11-1; CDR3 DNA: TGTGCCAGCAGCCCCGGACAGGGTAATCAAGAGACCCAGTACTTC; CDR3 protein: CASSPGQGNQETQYF
clone size: .; J gene: TRBJ2-7; D gene: .; V gene: TRBV7-2; CDR3 DNA: TGTGCCAGCAGCTTATCCTCGTTCTACGAGCAGTACTTC; CDR3 protein: CASSLSSFYEQYF
clone size: .; J gene: TRBJ2-3; D gene: .; V gene: TRBV10-3; CDR3 DNA: TGTGCCATCAGTGGGCGCATCGAGGAGGATACGCAGTATTTT; CDR3 protein: CAISGRIEEDTQYF
clone size: .; J gene: TRBJ1-2; D gene: TRBD1; V gene: TRBV30; CDR3 DNA: TGTGCCTGGAGTGGGGACAGGGGCTTTGGCTACACCTTC; CDR3 protein: CAWSGDRGFGYTF
clone size: .; J gene: TRBJ2-7; D gene: .; V gene: TRBV5-1; CDR3 DNA: TGCGCCAGCAGCTTGCCAGGGTACGAGCAGTACTTC; CDR3 protein: CASSLPGYEQYF
clone size: .; J gene: TRBJ2-3; D gene: .; V gene: TRBV30; CDR3 DNA: TGTGCCCGGAGGGACTTCACAGATACGCAGTATTTT; CDR3 protein: CARRDFTDTQYF
clone size: .; J gene: TRBJ1-4; D gene: TRBD1; V gene: TRBV4-3; CDR3 DNA: TGCGCCAGCAGCCAAGAGTTGAATCCGACAGGGGGCAGGGAAAAACTGTTTTTT; CDR3 protein: CASSQELNPTGGREKLFF
clone size: .; J gene: TRBJ2-1; D gene: .; V gene: TRBV9; CDR3 DNA: TGTGCCAGCAGCGTAGTTGGGGCAGCGTCCTACAATGAGCAGTTCTTC; CDR3 protein: CASSVVGAASYNEQFF
clone size: .; J gene: TRBJ2-5; D gene: .; V gene: TRBV5-1; CDR3 DNA: TGCGCCAGCAGCTTTGGGGGTCGGACCTCAGGCGAAGAGACCCAGTACTTC; CDR3 protein: CASSFGGRTSGEETQYF
clone size: .; J gene: TRBJ2-1; D gene: .; V gene: TRBV4-1; CDR3 DNA: TGCGCCAGCAGCCAGCCTCGCCTAGGTGAGCAGTTCTTC; CDR3 protein: CASSQPRLGEQFF
clone size: once; J gene: TRBJ1-1; D gene: .; V gene: TRBV29-1; CDR3 DNA: TGCAGCGTTTTCCCGGGCCCCGGGACTGAAGCTTTCTTT; CDR3 protein: CSVFPGPGTEAFF
clone size: .; J gene: TRBJ2-5; D gene: .; V gene: TRBV7-2; CDR3 DNA: TGTGCCAGCAGCTACCGGGGGGAGACCCAGTACTTC; CDR3 protein: CASSYRGETQYF
clone size: .; J gene: TRBJ2-5; D gene: TRBD2; V gene: TRBV2; CDR3 DNA: TGTGCCAGCGGCGGGAGGGGGCAAGCAGAGACCCAGTACTTC; CDR3 protein: CASGGRGQAETQYF
clone size: .; J gene: TRBJ2-1; D gene: .; V gene: TRBV25-1; CDR3 DNA: TGTGCCAGCAGTCCGAGGCGTGAGCAGTTCTTC; CDR3 protein: CASSPRREQFF
clone size: .; J gene: TRBJ2-1; D gene: .; V gene: TRBV6-6; CDR3 DNA: TGTGCCAGCAGTTACCCCCTAGGGAGTATCAATGAGCAGTTCTTC; CDR3 protein: CASSYPLGSINEQFF
clone size: .; J gene: TRBJ1-2; D gene: TRBD1; V gene: TRBV30; CDR3 DNA: TGTGCCTGGGGCCCGACAGGGAATGGCTACACCTTC; CDR3 protein: CAWGPTGNGYTF
clone size: .; J gene: TRBJ2-3; D gene: .; V gene: TRBV18; CDR3 DNA: TGTGCCAGCTCACGAGGCACAGATACGCAGTATTTT; CDR3 protein: CASSRGTDTQYF
clone size: few; J gene: TRBJ2-5; D gene: TRBD2; V gene: TRBV29-1; CDR3 DNA: TGCAGCGTTGATCTCCTAGCGGATATGAAAGAGACCCAGTACTTC; CDR3 protein: CSVDLLADMKETQYF